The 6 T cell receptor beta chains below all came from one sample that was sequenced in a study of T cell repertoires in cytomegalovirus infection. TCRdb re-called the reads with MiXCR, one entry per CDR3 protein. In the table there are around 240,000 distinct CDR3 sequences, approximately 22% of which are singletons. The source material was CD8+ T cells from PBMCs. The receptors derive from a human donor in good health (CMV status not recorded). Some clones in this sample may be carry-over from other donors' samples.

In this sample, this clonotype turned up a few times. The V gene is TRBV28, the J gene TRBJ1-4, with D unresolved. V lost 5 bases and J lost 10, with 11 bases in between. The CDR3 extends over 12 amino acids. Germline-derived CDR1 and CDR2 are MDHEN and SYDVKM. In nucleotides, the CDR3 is TGTGCCAGCAGTCCCCCGGGGTTAAAACTGTTTTTT. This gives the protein CASSPPGLKLFF. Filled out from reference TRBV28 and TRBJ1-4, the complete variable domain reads DVKVTQSSRYLVKRTGEKVFLECVQDMDHENMFWYRQDPGLGLRLIYFSYDVKMKEKGDIPEGYSVSREKKERFSLILESASTNQTSMYLCASSPPGLKLFFGSGTQLSVL.

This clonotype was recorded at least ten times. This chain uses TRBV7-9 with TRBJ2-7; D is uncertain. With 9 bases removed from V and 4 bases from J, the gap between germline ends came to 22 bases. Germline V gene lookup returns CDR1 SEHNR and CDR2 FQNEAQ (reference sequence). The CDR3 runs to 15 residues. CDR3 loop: CASVPQLGRFYEQYF. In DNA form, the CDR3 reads TGTGCCAGTGTCCCACAATTAGGGCGGTTTTACGAGCAGTACTTC.

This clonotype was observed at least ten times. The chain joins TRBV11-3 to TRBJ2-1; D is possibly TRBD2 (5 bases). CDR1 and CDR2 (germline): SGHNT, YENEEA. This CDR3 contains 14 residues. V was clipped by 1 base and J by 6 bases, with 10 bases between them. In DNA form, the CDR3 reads TGTGCCAGCAGCTTAGGGGCGGGTAGCAATGAGCAGTTCTTC. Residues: CASSLGAGSNEQFF.

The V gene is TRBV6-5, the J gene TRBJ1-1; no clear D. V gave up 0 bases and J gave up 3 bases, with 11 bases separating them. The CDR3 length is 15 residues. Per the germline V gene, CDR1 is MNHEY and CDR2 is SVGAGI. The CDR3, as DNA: TGTGCCAGCAGTTACTCTTCTGACGGCTACACTGAAGCTTTCTTT. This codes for CASSYSSDGYTEAFF.

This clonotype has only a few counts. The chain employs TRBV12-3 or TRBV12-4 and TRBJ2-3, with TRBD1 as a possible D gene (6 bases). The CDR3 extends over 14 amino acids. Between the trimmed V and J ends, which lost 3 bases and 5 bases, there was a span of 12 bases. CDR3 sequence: CASSFWGQGDTQYF. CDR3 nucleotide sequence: TGTGCCAGCAGTTTTTGGGGGCAGGGAGATACGCAGTATTTT.

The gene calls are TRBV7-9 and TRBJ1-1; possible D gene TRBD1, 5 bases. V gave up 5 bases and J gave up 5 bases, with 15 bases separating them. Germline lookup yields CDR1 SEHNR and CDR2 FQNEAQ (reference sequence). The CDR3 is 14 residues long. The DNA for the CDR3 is TGTGCCAGCAGCCCGGGGGGGGGAAAGACTGAAGCTTTCTTT. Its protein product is CASSPGGGKTEAFF.